This TCR beta chain is from a study of T cells in Graves' hyperthyroidism and ophthalmopathy. Overall study context: Pretreatment peripheral blood was obtained at initial diagnosis.

This clonotype showed up many times. What it binds is unknown. The authors took PBMCs from 10 ml fresh peripheral blood. Whole-study findings and limits: Blood shared most expanded thyroid clonotypes above 0.001.

RNA transcripts gave rise to amplified TCR beta CDR3 regions. Primed by the HTBI set, a first-round RT-PCR was run on the TCR CDR3. Using its own MiXCR run on the multiplex PCR reads, TCRdb lists one record per CDR3 protein. The table has a few hundred thousand distinct CDR3 sequences, around 20% seen once. Sequencing was carried out using blood. The origin of this receptor is a man aged 18 to 29 with Graves' hyperthyroidism.

CDR3 in amino acids: CASSLTGGLEQYF. The DNA of the CDR3 is TGTGCCAGCAGCTTGACGGGGGGCCTCGAGCAGTACTTC. The chain recombines TRBV11-3 with TRBJ2-7, with a tentative D call TRBD2 (7 bases). V dropped 3 bases and J dropped 6 bases, with 12 bases sitting between them. CDR1 is SGHNT, CDR2 YENEEA, per germline. The CDR3 runs 13 residues.